This T cell receptor (beta chain) was found in a study of T cells in Graves' hyperthyroidism and ophthalmopathy. Study-wide findings and caveats: Ophthalmopathy was model-predicted a median 6.5 months pre-onset.

This clonotype has at least ten counts. Its antigen is still unknown. The TCR beta CDR3 regions underwent amplification using RNA transcripts as the source. HTBI primers were the set used in a first-round RT-PCR of the TCR CDR3. TCRdb called the multiplex PCR reads again in MiXCR, with one record for every CDR3 protein. Of 600,000 to 750,000 distinct CDR3 sequences in the sample, roughly 17% were seen once. The CDR3 sequence is 14 residues long. The J segment lost 11 bases and the V segment lost 2 bases, leaving 7 bases of the junction unmatched. CDR1 is DFQATT, CDR2 SNEGSKA, per germline (reference sequence).

The chain has TRBV20-1 and TRBJ1-6; 9 bases map to TRBD1. The specimen was blood. The receptor was derived from a man in his fifties or sixties with Graves' hyperthyroidism. The CDR3 here is CSARPGQGRTPLHF. The CDR3 region has the DNA TGCAGTGCTAGACCGGGACAGGGAAGGACACCCCTCCACTTT.